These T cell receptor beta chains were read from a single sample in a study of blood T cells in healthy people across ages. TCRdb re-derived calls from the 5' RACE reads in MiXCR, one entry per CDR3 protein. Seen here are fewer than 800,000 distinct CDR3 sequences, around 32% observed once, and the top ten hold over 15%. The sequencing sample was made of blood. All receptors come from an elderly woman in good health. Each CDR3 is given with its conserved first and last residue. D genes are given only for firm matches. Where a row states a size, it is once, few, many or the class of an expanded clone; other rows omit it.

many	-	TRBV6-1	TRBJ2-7	TGTGCCAGCAGCCCCAACGCGGCAGGTCCCTACGAGCAGTACTTC	CASSPNAAGPYEQYF
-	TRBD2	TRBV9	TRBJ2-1	TGTGCCAGCAGCGTAGTGTCGGGGGGGGGGCTCAATGAGCAGTTCTTC	CASSVVSGGGLNEQFF
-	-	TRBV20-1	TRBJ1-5	TGCAGTGCCAGAACTCTCCGGGATTATAGCAATCGGCCCCAGCATTTT	CSARTLRDYSNRPQHF
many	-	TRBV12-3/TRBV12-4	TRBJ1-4	TGTGCCAGCAGACTCGCAGGGCATAATGAAAAACTGTTTTTT	CASRLAGHNEKLFF
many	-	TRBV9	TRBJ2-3	TGTGCCAGCAGCTCGTACAGAGCCGGGGACCGCACAGATACGCAGTATTTT	CASSSYRAGDRTDTQYF
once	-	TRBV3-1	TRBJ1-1	TGTGCCAGCAGCCAACGGGGGGCCCAGGGCACTGAAGCTTTCTTT	CASSQRGAQGTEAFF
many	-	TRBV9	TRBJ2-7	TGTGCCAGCAGCTTCATGGGGGACTCCTACGAGCAGTACTTC	CASSFMGDSYEQYF
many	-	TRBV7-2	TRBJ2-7	TGTGCCAGCAGCTTAGTGAGTGGAGGGGTTAGCAACGAGCAGTACTTC	CASSLVSGGVSNEQYF
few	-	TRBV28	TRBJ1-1	TGTGCCAGTTTCACAGTGTCTTCTGAAGCTTTCTTT	CASFTVSSEAFF
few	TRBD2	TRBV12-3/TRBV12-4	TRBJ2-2	TGTGCCAGCAGTTTAGCGGGACTAGCGGGTACCGGGGAGCTGTTTTTT	CASSLAGLAGTGELFF
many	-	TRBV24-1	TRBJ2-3	TGTGCCACCAGTGATCCCGCGACGGGGAGCTACACAGATACGCAGTATTTT	CATSDPATGSYTDTQYF
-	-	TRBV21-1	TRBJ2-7	TGTGCCAGCACCAAACCCGGGACGGGGGTTTCCCCGTCCCAGTACTTC	CASTKPGTGVSPSQYF
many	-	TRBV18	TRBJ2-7	TGTGCCAGCTCACCACAGGGAAACGAGCAGTACTTC	CASSPQGNEQYF
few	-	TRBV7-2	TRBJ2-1	TGTGCCAGCAGCTTAGAGGCTGTTCCCTACAATGAGCAGTTCTTC	CASSLEAVPYNEQFF
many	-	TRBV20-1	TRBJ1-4	TGCAGTGCTGACAGAGTTCCAACTAATGAAAAACTGTTTTTT	CSADRVPTNEKLFF
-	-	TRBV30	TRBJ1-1	TGTGCCTGGAGCCAGGGTAGGCGAGCTTTCTTT	CAWSQGRRAFF
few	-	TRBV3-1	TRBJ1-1	TGTGCCAGCAGCCCAGTGCTGGGGGCGAACACTGAAGCTTTCTTT	CASSPVLGANTEAFF
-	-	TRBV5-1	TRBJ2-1	TGCGCCAGCAGCTCGGGCGGCGGAAGCTCCTACAATGAGCTGTACTTC	CASSSGGGSSYNELYF
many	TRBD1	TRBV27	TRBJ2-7	TGTGCCAGCAGTCCCCGGACAGGGGGCGGGGGAGAGCAGTACTTC	CASSPRTGGGGEQYF
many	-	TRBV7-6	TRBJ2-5	TGTGCCAGCAGCTTAGCGCATAAGCGACTCCAAGAGACCCAGTACTTC	CASSLAHKRLQETQYF
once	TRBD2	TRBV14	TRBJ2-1	TGTGCCAGCAGCCAAGAGAGGTCCGGACTAGCGGGCCCACGCGGGAATGAGCAGTTCTTC	CASSQERSGLAGPRGNEQFF
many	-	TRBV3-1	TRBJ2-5	TGTGCCAGCAGCCAAGATGGCACAGGGAACCAAGAGACCCAGTACTTC	CASSQDGTGNQETQYF
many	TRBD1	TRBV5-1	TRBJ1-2	TGCGCCAGCAGCTTGGATGGGACAGTCAACTATGGCTACACCTTC	CASSLDGTVNYGYTF
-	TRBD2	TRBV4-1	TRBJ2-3	TGCGCCAGCAGCCCCCTCCGGGCGGGGGGGCCCGCAGATACGCAGTATTTT	CASSPLRAGGPADTQYF
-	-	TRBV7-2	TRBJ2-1	TGTGCCAGCAGCCCAGAGGCAGGGGTCAAAAATGAGCAGTTCTTC	CASSPEAGVKNEQFF
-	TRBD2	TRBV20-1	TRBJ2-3	TGCAGTGCTAGTTCTAGCGGTAGCACAGATACGCAGTATTTT	CSASSSGSTDTQYF
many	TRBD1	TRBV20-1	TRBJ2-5	TGCAGTGCTAGAGGGGACAGGACCAGTCGAGGAGAGACCCAGTACTTC	CSARGDRTSRGETQYF
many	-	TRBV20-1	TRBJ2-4	TGCAGTGCTAGGATATTATGGAGACGATACGGGGGACCCCCGTGGGCCAAAAACATTCAGTACTTC	CSARILWRRYGGPPWAKNIQYF
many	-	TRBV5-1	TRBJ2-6	TGCGCCAGCAGCTTGGGTCTGCTCTCTGGGGCCAACGTCCTGACTTTC	CASSLGLLSGANVLTF
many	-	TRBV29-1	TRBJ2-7	TGCAGCGTTCGTCGGGGTCTCGACTACGAGCAGTACTTC	CSVRRGLDYEQYF
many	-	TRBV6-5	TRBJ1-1	TGTGCCAGCAGTTACCGGGTGAACACTGAAGCTTTCTTT	CASSYRVNTEAFF
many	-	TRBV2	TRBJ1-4	TGTGCCAGCAGTGAAGCAGGGAAAAGTGAAAAACTGTTTTTT	CASSEAGKSEKLFF
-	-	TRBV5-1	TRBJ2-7	TGCGCCAGCAGCTTGGACCCAGGGGACTCTCCCTACGAGCAGTACTTC	CASSLDPGDSPYEQYF
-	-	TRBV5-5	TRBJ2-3	TGTGCCAGCAGCCCGAGGCTTTTCACAGATACGCAGTATTTT	CASSPRLFTDTQYF